This record covers a single T cell receptor beta chain. The antigen is undetermined. The sample comes from a study of T cell responses to AZD1222 COVID-19 vaccine. The ends lost 2 bases at V and 0 bases at J; junction bases unmatched: 10. The germline V gene has CDR1 MNHEY and CDR2 SVGEGT. The CDR3 totals 18 residues. Assay used: immunoSEQ multiplex PCR; TCRdb lists only in-frame clones, some missing. The top ten clones hold approximately 5.4% of a sample with about 140,000 clones, 80% to 95% of them seen once. Whole-study results and caveats: Mostly white British, mostly female donors; authors suggested clonal diversity may be underestimated.

The TCR sequence derives from an adult in good health. Here the sequenced sample was peripheral blood, taken on day 0 of AZD1222 vaccination. This chain connects TRBV6-2 or TRBV6-3 to TRBJ2-7, with TRBD2 matching 10 bases. CDR3 coding DNA: TGTGCCAGCAGTTACAATGTAGGAGCGGGAGGGACCTCCTACGAGCAGTACTTC. Its protein product is CASSYNVGAGGTSYEQYF.